This TCR beta chain was recorded in a study of T-cell memory formation after mild COVID-19. Points from the study as a whole: For contracting clones, CD4+ ones sat mainly in CM and EM, CD8+ in EMRA. Among clones contracting day 15 to 85, CD4/CD8 was balanced, whereas later expanders leaned CD4+.

The ends were cut back, 5 bases at V and 3 bases at J, with 8 bases in the middle. There are 12 residues in the CDR3. TCRdb reprocessed the 5' RACE reads with MiXCR, giving one entry per CDR3 protein. The sample has about 400,000 distinct CDR3 sequences; roughly 15% are singletons. In its sample, this clonotype was seen a few times. Its antigen is not identified. This clonotype originated in a man between 18 and 35 years old who had mild COVID-19 (a few samples of this study predate the infection). Cell type and time point are not known. The sequenced material came from PBMCs or a T cell subset sorted from them (not recorded which). The V and J genes are TRBV12-3 or TRBV12-4 and TRBJ2-7; D is uncertain. In nucleotides, the CDR3 is TGTGCCAGCAGTCACCCTTACTACGAGCAGTACTTC. Its translation: CASSHPYYEQYF.